This note documents a single T cell receptor (beta chain) sequence. Its antigen remains undetermined. No much larger clone exists at a distance of one base, and base qualities are not known. This entry is derived from a study of blood T cell repertoires in COVID-19 (dated by TCRdb to about 2020). About the study as a whole: Samples covering the acute and convalescent phases of COVID-19 were provided by collaborators in the United States, Italy and Spain. The prospective study material was composed of cDNA or gDNA derived from T cells, B-cell-depleted T cells, or PBMCs. The dataset comprised deeply sampled blood TCRbeta repertoires from subjects exposed to, actively infected with, or recovered from COVID-19. The repertoires were released in a freely available public database intended as a resource for research on the immune response to SARS-CoV-2. Samples were obtained from the ongoing ImmuneRACE study (first 160 participants) and from over 1,000 subjects provided by 6 global collaborators. A de-identified subject ID, COVID-19 status, age in years and sex were almost always included in the sample metadata. Where available, HLA class I and class II types were obtained from metadata supplied by the sample provider rather than from assay-based typing. Beyond this particular receptor, the publication reports: The quantity of clinical and demographic metadata differed by source and by participant and was supplied without curation.

The immunoSEQ Assay, a bias-controlled multiplex PCR, was used to amplify TCRbeta CDR3 regions from genomic DNA. In the authors' own workflow: Nucleated cell counts per sample were estimated from amplification of reference gene primers within the assay. To quantify the absolute abundance of each unique TCRbeta CDR3 rearrangement, sequence reads were collapsed and filtered. For each sample, productive Simpson clonality was calculated by taking the square root of Simpson's diversity index across productive rearrangements. TCRdb mirrors the immuneACCESS table, restricted to in-frame sequences. Some clones are absent from its copies; in checked studies, under half trace to an unresolved V gene, and the reason for the others is unknown. For V, J and clone size, that table is used; D and trimming come from the DNA. The sample has over 250,000 clones on record, roughly 86% of them singletons. The ten largest clonotypes hold 2% to 2.5% of the sample.

CDR1 and CDR2, per the germline V gene (reference sequence), are LNHDA and SQIVND. The CDR3 numbers 15 residues from cysteine through phenylalanine. The DNA shown is the 45-base CDR3, in frame from base 1. V is clipped by 6 bases and J by 2 bases, and the sequence between their germline boundaries is 15 bases long. Collaborating institutions collected whole blood in K2EDTA tubes following their own protocols. For TCRbeta analysis, collaborators shipped samples as frozen whole blood, isolated PBMCs, or DNA extracted from either of those sample types. Sequencing was performed on peripheral blood. In this chain, TRBV19 is recombined with TRBJ2-3; TRBD2 is possibly the D segment (5 matching bases). The clonotype comes from a woman in her forties or fifties with acute or convalescent COVID-19. The CDR3 reads CASSYLARDTDTQYF. The DNA sequence follows: TGTGCCAGTAGCTATCTAGCCCGCGACACAGATACGCAGTATTTT.